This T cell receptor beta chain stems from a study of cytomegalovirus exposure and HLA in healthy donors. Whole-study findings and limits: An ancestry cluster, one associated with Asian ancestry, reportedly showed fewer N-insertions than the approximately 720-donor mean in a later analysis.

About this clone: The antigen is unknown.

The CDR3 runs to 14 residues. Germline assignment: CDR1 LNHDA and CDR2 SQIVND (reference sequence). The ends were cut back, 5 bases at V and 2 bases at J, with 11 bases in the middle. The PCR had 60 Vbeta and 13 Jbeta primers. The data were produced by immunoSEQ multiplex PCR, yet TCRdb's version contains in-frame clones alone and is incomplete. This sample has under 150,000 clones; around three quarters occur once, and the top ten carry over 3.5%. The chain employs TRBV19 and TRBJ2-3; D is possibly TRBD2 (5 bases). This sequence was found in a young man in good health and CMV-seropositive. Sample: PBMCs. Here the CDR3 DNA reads TGTGCCAGTAGTTCGGGAACGGCCACAGATACGCAGTATTTT. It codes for CASSSGTATDTQYF.